Included here is one T cell receptor (beta chain) sequence, with context. It was cDNA, reverse transcribed from extracted RNA, that served as the sequencing template. Measured with immunoSEQ multiplex PCR; TCRdb has only the in-frame clones, and not every one. This sample carries under 9,000 clones, less than 85% of them seen once, and the ten largest clones take 2.7%. This specimen belongs to a study of CD8+ T cells in alopecia areata. Four or five patients' CD4+ populations were sorted into CD25+CD127- cells. The CDR3 runs to 14 residues. Trimming left V 5 bases short and J 3 bases short, with 13 bases between. Germline V gives CDR1 SGHVS, CDR2 FQNEAQ.

The origin of this receptor is a human donor with alopecia areata. This sequence joins TRBV7-8 and TRBJ2-5; the D gene is possibly TRBD2 (5 bases). Specimen: CD4+ Tregs sorted from blood. DNA for the CDR3: TGTGCCAGCAGCCCCACCGGGATCAAAGAGACCCAGTACTTC. Translated, it gives CASSPTGIKETQYF.